Below are 27 T cell receptor beta chains sequenced from a single sample in a study of beta chain features in type 1 diabetes. Their antigens are not known. Sequenced material consisted of expressed TCRB transcripts (all of the isolated RNA was reverse transcribed). Repertoires were generated with immunoSEQ multiplex PCR, while TCRdb's copy carries only in-frame clones and drops some. The sample has about 240,000 clones, approximately 15% seen once. Points from the study as a whole: TCRB CDR3s were moderately but significantly shorter in Type 1 diabetes patients in all four CD4+ subsets.

Sequencing was done on a sample of naive CD4+ T cells from blood. These receptors came from a man under 40 with type 1 diabetes.

A few counts support this clone. The CDR3 reads CASSPWRDAKNIQYF. The CDR3 nucleotides are TGTGCCAGCAGCCCCTGGAGGGATGCCAAAAACATTCAGTACTTC. The V and J genes are TRBV11-2 and TRBJ2-4; the D gene is possibly TRBD2 (6 bases). Looked up from germline, CDR1 is SGHAT and CDR2 is FQNNGV. The V end lost 5 bases, the J end lost 1 base, and 12 bases lay between the germline ends. This CDR3 region has 15 residues.

V is TRBV6-6 and J is TRBJ2-7; TRBD2 aligns across 11 bases. This CDR3 has 14 residues. The V gene end was trimmed by 6 bases and the J gene end by 2 bases; junction bases not matched to a gene: 3. The germline V gene has CDR1 MNHNY and CDR2 SVGAGI (reference sequence). The CDR3 protein is CASRIAGGPYEQYF. In DNA, the CDR3 is TGTGCCAGCAGGATAGCGGGAGGGCCCTACGAGCAGTACTTC.

The chain links TRBV19 to TRBJ1-5, with D perhaps matching TRBD1 (5 bases). Germline assignment: CDR1 LNHDA and CDR2 SQIVND (reference sequence). The CDR3 sequence is 14 residues long. Trimming pared 4 bases from V and 2 bases from J, leaving 9 bases between. CDR3 sequence reads: CASSKEGGNQPQHF. In nucleotides, the CDR3 is TGTGCCAGTAGTAAGGAAGGGGGCAATCAGCCCCAGCATTTT.

In the case of this clone: This CDR3 is also generated by other DNA sequences in the sample. The chain recombines TRBV18 with TRBJ1-5, with D possibly TRBD1 on 6 matching bases. The CDR3 has 13 amino acids. Germline V gene lookup returns CDR1 KGHSH and CDR2 LQKENI. V lost 2 bases and J 6 bases, leaving 8 bases between the germline ends. The CDR3 DNA follows: TGTGCCAGCTCACCAGGGGGCGGTCAGCCCCAGCATTTT. Its protein product is CASSPGGGQPQHF.

The chain joins TRBV10-3 to TRBJ1-2; 9 bases agree with TRBD1. Germline V lookup: CDR1 ENHRY, CDR2 SYGVKD. The ends lost 4 bases at V and 2 bases at J; junction bases unmatched: 5. CDR3 length equals 15 residues. The CDR3 coding sequence is TGTGCCATCAGTGGCAACGGGACAGGGAACTATGGCTACACCTTC. Residues: CAISGNGTGNYGYTF.

This chain joins TRBV28 and TRBJ2-4, with D maybe TRBD2 (5 bases). Trimming shortened V by 7 bases and J by 3 bases, and 19 bases separated the two germline ends. Germline V gene lookup returns CDR1 MDHEN and CDR2 SYDVKM. This CDR3 is 16 amino acids long. The CDR3 DNA reads as TGTGCCAGCACCCTGGGCCGGACTGCTGGCAAAAACATTCAGTACTTC. It codes for CASTLGRTAGKNIQYF.

The chain has TRBV2 and TRBJ2-3, with TRBD2 matching 7 bases. The CDR3 extends over 14 amino acids. V shed 8 bases and J 2 bases; nucleotides not matched to a gene: 7. Germline CDR1 and CDR2: SNHLY and FYNNEI. The CDR3 loop is CASRASGSTDTQYF. For the CDR3, the DNA is TGTGCCAGCCGGGCTAGCGGTTCCACAGATACGCAGTATTTT. The full variable domain, with the rest looked up from reference TRBV2 and TRBJ2-3, is EPEVTQTPSHQVTQMGQEVILRCVPISNHLYFYWYRQILGQKVEFLVSFYNNEISEKSEIFDDQFSVERPDGSNFTLKIRSTKLEDSAMYFCASRASGSTDTQYFGPGTRLTVL.

This clone was observed a handful of times. The chain has TRBV30 and TRBJ2-5; the match to TRBD1 covers 7 bases. V dropped 3 bases and J dropped 6; count of bases not matched to a gene: 7. Germline lookup yields CDR1 GTSNPN and CDR2 SVGIG (reference sequence). This CDR3 comprises 13 residues. The CDR3 loop is CAWRTPTGKTQYF. The CDR3 DNA is TGTGCCTGGAGAACGCCGACAGGGAAGACCCAGTACTTC.

V and J are TRBV5-4 and TRBJ2-3; tentative D call: TRBD1 (5 bases). CDR1 SGHNT and CDR2 YYREEE come from the germline V gene (reference sequence). The CDR3 is made up of 16 amino acids. Deletions cut 4 bases from V and 0 bases from J, with 15 bases between. CDR3 DNA: TGTGCCAGCAGCCTCGACAGCCGACCTAGCACAGATACGCAGTATTTT. It yields the protein CASSLDSRPSTDTQYF. The complete variable domain, with remaining parts taken from reference TRBV5-4 and TRBJ2-3, reads ETGVTQSPTHLIKTRGQQVTLRCSSQSGHNTVSWYQQALGQGPQFIFQYYREEENGRGNFPPRFSGLQFPNYSSELNVNALELDDSALYLCASSLDSRPSTDTQYFGPGTRLTVL.

This clone was detected only a few times. The genes are TRBV30 and TRBJ1-5; a possible D gene is TRBD1 (6 bases). Trimming took off 2 bases at V and 6 bases at J, with 14 bases between the two ends. Germline V gene sequence: CDR1 GTSNPN, CDR2 SVGIG (reference sequence). The CDR3 is made up of 14 amino acids. For the CDR3, the DNA is TGTGCCTGGAGTAAACAGGGATCGAGTCAGCCCCAGCATTTT. Protein sequence: CAWSKQGSSQPQHF. Full variable domain (outside the CDR3, taken from reference TRBV30 and TRBJ1-5): SQTIHQWPATLVQPVGSPLSLECTVEGTSNPNLYWYRQAAGRGLQLLFYSVGIGQISSEVPQNLSASRPQDRQFILSSKKLLLSDSGFYLCAWSKQGSSQPQHFGDGTRLSIL.

In its sample, this clone was seen a few times. The chain links TRBV9 to TRBJ2-1, with a weak D call TRBD2 (6 bases). V lost 0 bases to trimming and J lost 0 bases, with 10 bases between them. From germline, CDR1 is SGDLS and CDR2 YYNGEE. The CDR3 is made up of 16 amino acids. CDR3 protein: CASSVDSGSSYNEQFF. The DNA of the CDR3 is TGTGCCAGCAGCGTAGATAGCGGCAGCTCCTACAATGAGCAGTTCTTC.

This clone was seen a few times. The rearrangement uses TRBV7-2 and TRBJ2-5, with D uncertain. The germline V and J ends were trimmed by 1 base and 1 base, with 16 bases remaining between them. CDR1 SGHTA and CDR2 FQGNSA come from the germline V gene. The CDR3 contains 17 residues. The CDR3 DNA reads as TGTGCCAGCAGCTTAGGGGTCAGCCTAGTTGTCCAAGAGACCCAGTACTTC. Protein: CASSLGVSLVVQETQYF. Variable domain in full (rest from reference TRBV7-2 and TRBJ2-5): GAGVSQSPSNKVTEKGKDVELRCDPISGHTALYWYRQSLGQGLEFLIYFQGNSAPDKSGLPSDRFSAERTGGSVSTLTIQRTQQEDSAVYLCASSLGVSLVVQETQYFGPGTRLLVL.

The chain joins TRBV5-1 to TRBJ1-2; 7 bases are a match to TRBD1. The CDR3 consists of 14 residues. With 2 bases clipped from V and 4 bases from J, the junction kept 5 bases outside the gene matches. CDR1 SGHRS and CDR2 YFSETQ come from the germline V gene. The CDR3 here is CASSFEGAGYGYTF. The CDR3 DNA sequence: TGCGCCAGCAGCTTTGAGGGGGCTGGCTATGGCTACACCTTC.

This clone was counted between two and nine times. This chain uses TRBV6-6 with TRBJ1-5; a possible D gene is TRBD1 (5 bases). The germline V gene has CDR1 MNHNY and CDR2 SVGAGI (reference sequence). CDR3 length equals 13 residues. Deletions cut 5 bases from V and 5 bases from J, with 10 bases between. This CDR3 is CASSAGKDQPQHF. The CDR3 DNA sequence: TGTGCCAGCAGTGCAGGGAAAGATCAGCCCCAGCATTTT.

This clone turned up a few times. The chain couples TRBV7-9 to TRBJ1-1; no clear D. Deletions cut 5 bases from V and 4 bases from J, with 11 bases between. The CDR3 sequence is 13 residues long. Per the germline V gene, CDR1 is SEHNR and CDR2 is FQNEAQ (reference sequence). CDR3 protein: CASSPSTSTEAFF. As DNA, the CDR3 is TGTGCCAGCAGCCCTAGCACGAGCACTGAAGCTTTCTTT.

In this sample, this clone turned up a few times. This sequence joins TRBV6-5 and TRBJ1-3; weak D call: TRBD1 (5 bases). Germline V gene sequence: CDR1 MNHEY, CDR2 SVGAGI. The CDR3 totals 11 residues. Trimming stripped 2 bases from V and 11 bases from J, with 7 bases between. The CDR3, as DNA: TGTGCCAGCAGTTACAGGGGATCCATATATTTT. Residues: CASSYRGSIYF.

This clone has just a few counts. The chain joins TRBV7-9 to TRBJ2-1; D may be TRBD2 (6 bases). The germline CDR1 and CDR2 sequences are SEHNR and FQNEAQ (reference sequence). This CDR3 contains 14 residues. V lost 5 bases, J lost 4 bases, and 12 bases lay in between. CDR3 region: CASSPSGTYNEQFF. CDR3 DNA: TGTGCCAGCAGCCCATCGGGGACTTACAATGAGCAGTTCTTC. The complete variable domain, with remaining parts taken from reference TRBV7-9 and TRBJ2-1, reads DTGVSQNPRHKITKRGQNVTFRCDPISEHNRLYWYRQTLGQGPEFLTYFQNEAQLEKSRLLSDRFSAERPKGSFSTLEIQRTEQGDSAMYLCASSPSGTYNEQFFGPGTRLTVL.

This clone was detected a few times. V and J are TRBV10-3 and TRBJ2-1; D is perhaps TRBD2 (6 bases). Trimming shortened V by 5 bases and J by 4 bases, and 12 bases separated the two germline ends. This CDR3 spans 14 amino acids. CDR1 is ENHRY and CDR2 is SYGVKD in the germline V gene. The CDR3 region has the DNA TGTGCCATCAGTCCTAGCGAGGTTTACAATGAGCAGTTCTTC. It codes for CAISPSEVYNEQFF.

This clone was detected a few times. The rearrangement joins TRBV29-1 to TRBJ2-5; weak D call: TRBD1 (5 bases). The J call may not be correct, given that the DNA end is closer to TRBJ2-7. This CDR3 region has 12 residues. Germline CDR1 is SQVTM and CDR2 is ANQGSEA. CDR3 sequence: CSVEDNSYEQYF. CDR3 sequence (DNA): TGCAGCGTTGAGGACAACTCCTACGAGCAGTACTTC.

This clone was recorded many times. J is TRBJ2-7 and V is TRBV23-1; tentatively, D is TRBD1 (6 bases). TRBV23-1 is sorted into the ORF group, with uncertain function. The CDR3 covers 16 residues. Trimming stripped 4 bases from V and 2 bases from J, with 18 bases between. CDR3 in amino acids: CASSRTDSTTAYEQYF. CDR3 sequence (DNA): TGCGCCAGCAGTCGGACGGACAGCACAACAGCCTACGAGCAGTACTTC.

The gene calls are TRBV2 and TRBJ2-1, with TRBD2 identical over 9 bases. The germline gives CDR1 SNHLY, CDR2 FYNNEI. Germline trimming cut 6 bases from V and 10 bases from J; bases unmatched to any gene: 7. The CDR3 sequence is 13 residues long. Written as DNA, the CDR3 is TGTGCCAGCAGCCCCGGACTAGCGCGGGAGCAGTTCTTC. Residues: CASSPGLAREQFF.

This clone was observed a few times. Other DNA sequences of this sample code for an identical CDR3. The V and J genes are TRBV18 and TRBJ1-5; the D is unclear. Germline loops: CDR1 KGHSH, CDR2 LQKENI. The V end was cut by 3 bases, the J end by 0 bases, with 9 bases between. The CDR3 extends over 15 amino acids. Here the CDR3 reads CASSPSTDSNQPQHF. Written as DNA, the CDR3 is TGTGCCAGCTCACCGTCAACAGATAGCAATCAGCCCCAGCATTTT.

Turning to this clone: The sample carries other DNA sequences with the same CDR3. For the CDR3, the DNA is TGCGCCAGCAGCTTCGGGACAGGAGGGGATACGCAGTATTTT. Amino acids: CASSFGTGGDTQYF. The V gene is TRBV5-1, the J gene TRBJ2-3; 8 bases are a match to TRBD1. CDR3 length: 14 amino acids. Germline CDR1 and CDR2: SGHRS and YFSETQ. Unmatched junction bases numbered 5, after V lost 2 bases and J lost 6 bases.

The chain has TRBV19 and TRBJ2-5, with D unclear. The CDR3 contains 13 residues. The germline V gene has CDR1 LNHDA and CDR2 SQIVND (reference sequence). V lost 7 bases and J 1 base, leaving 10 bases between the germline ends. The chain's CDR3 is CASKRSIQETQYF. The CDR3 DNA sequence: TGTGCCAGTAAACGGTCGATCCAAGAGACCCAGTACTTC. Complete variable domain (other parts from reference TRBV19 and TRBJ2-5): DGGITQSPKYLFRKEGQNVTLSCEQNLNHDAMYWYRQDPGQGLRLIYYSQIVNDFQKGDIAEGYSVSREKKESFPLTVTSAQKNPTAFYLCASKRSIQETQYFGPGTRLLVL.

The J gene is TRBJ2-5, the V gene TRBV7-2, with 10 nucleotides matching TRBD2. The CDR3 is made up of 15 amino acids. J was trimmed by 1 base and V by 6 bases; bases with no gene match: 5. Per the germline V gene, CDR1 is SGHTA and CDR2 is FQGNSA. This CDR3 is CASRRTSGGQETQYF. Here the CDR3 DNA reads TGTGCCAGCAGACGGACTAGCGGAGGCCAAGAGACCCAGTACTTC.

The genes are TRBV5-1 and TRBJ1-2, with 10 bases identical to TRBD1. This CDR3 has 13 amino acids. Germline loops: CDR1 SGHRS, CDR2 YFSETQ. V lost 4 bases and J lost 6; bases outside the gene matches: 3. CDR3 DNA: TGCGCCAGCAGCGCCGGGACAGGGGATGGCTACACCTTC. Encoded protein: CASSAGTGDGYTF.

This clone was seen more than once but under ten times. The J gene is TRBJ2-6, the V gene TRBV14; D uncertain. V lost 3 bases and J lost 0, with 3 bases in between. The germline V gene encodes CDR1 SGHDN and CDR2 FVKESK. The CDR3 is 14 amino acids. The CDR3 DNA reads as TGTGCCAGCAGCCAGAGCTCTGGGGCCAACGTCCTGACTTTC. Translating it yields CASSQSSGANVLTF.